This T cell receptor beta chain comes out of a study of T cell repertoires in cytomegalovirus infection. Study as a whole: From public TCR beta signatures came an indication of both CMV infection and matching HLA type.

This clonotype turned up a few times. The V and J ends lost 1 base and 0 bases respectively, with 9 bases between them. This CDR3 has 14 residues. Germline CDR1 DFQATT, CDR2 SNEGSKA (reference sequence). Each CDR3 protein is one row after TCRdb ran MiXCR on the reads. The sample has 500,000 or so distinct CDR3 sequences, approximately 15% seen once. The V call is TRBV20-1, the J call TRBJ1-2; D is unresolved. The sequence was obtained from a human donor in good health (CMV status not recorded). Some clones in this sample may be carry-over from other donors' samples. Sequences were obtained from CD8+ T cells from PBMCs. CDR3 in DNA: TGCAGTGCTAGAGCGTATACAGCTAACTATGGCTACACCTTC. It yields the protein CSARAYTANYGYTF.